One sample yielded the 32 T cell receptor beta chains listed below, sequenced in a study of T cell responses to AZD1222 COVID-19 vaccine. Produced via immunoSEQ multiplex PCR; TCRdb's table is partial and in-frame only. The sample carries about 160,000 clones, approximately 90% recorded once. The sequenced sample was peripheral blood, obtained on day 0 of AZD1222 vaccination. The receptors here all came from an adult in good health.

The chain joins TRBV9 to TRBJ1-4; 8 bases are a match to TRBD1. The J segment lost 4 bases and the V segment lost 3 bases, leaving 2 bases of the junction unmatched. From germline, CDR1 is SGDLS and CDR2 YYNGEE. The CDR3 is 14 residues long. CDR3: CASSGQGSNEKLFF. The CDR3 DNA follows: TGTGCCAGCAGCGGACAGGGGAGTAATGAAAAACTGTTTTTT.

The rearrangement links TRBV15 to TRBJ1-5; 7 bases match TRBD1. Trimming cost V 5 bases and J 2 bases; bases outside gene matches: 0. The CDR3 sequence is 13 residues long. The germline V gene has CDR1 LNHNV and CDR2 YYDKDF (reference sequence). The CDR3 here is CATSQGGNQPQHF. DNA of the CDR3: TGTGCCACCAGCCAGGGGGGCAATCAGCCCCAGCATTTT.

This clone was seen only a few times. V and J are TRBV9 and TRBJ2-7; 7 bases line up with TRBD1. The length of the CDR3 is 15 residues. The germline V gene encodes CDR1 SGDLS and CDR2 YYNGEE. J was trimmed by 1 base and V by 1 base; bases with no gene match: 5. CDR3 in amino acids: CASSVSGTASYEQYF. In DNA form, the CDR3 reads TGTGCCAGCAGCGTATCCGGGACAGCGTCCTACGAGCAGTACTTC.

The chain recombines TRBV29-1 with TRBJ2-7; 7 positions match TRBD1. J lost 1 base, V lost 7 bases, and 4 bases had no gene match. CDR1 is SQVTM, CDR2 ANQGSEA, per germline. CDR3 size: 12 residues. The CDR3 region has the DNA TGCAGCGCCAGACAGGGTTCCTACGAGCAGTACTTC. This sequence encodes CSARQGSYEQYF.

In its sample, this clone was seen once. The chain couples TRBV13 to TRBJ1-1; maybe TRBD1 (6 bases). Germline-derived CDR1 and CDR2 are PRHDT and FYEKMQ (reference sequence). This CDR3 spans 15 amino acids. Trimming took 5 bases from V and 7 from J, leaving 20 bases between them. Here the CDR3 DNA reads TGTGCCAGCAGCAGGTGGGAGGGGGGTTACAGTGAAGCTTTCTTT. Its translation is CASSRWEGGYSEAFF.

The J gene is TRBJ1-3, the V gene TRBV7-2; D ambiguous. V shed 1 base and J shed 0 bases, with 10 bases lying between them. This CDR3 contains 16 residues. CDR1 and CDR2 (germline): SGHTA, FQGNSA. CDR3 region: CASSLGILSSGNTIYF. The CDR3 DNA follows: TGTGCCAGCAGCTTAGGTATCCTGAGCTCTGGAAACACCATATATTTT.

The rearrangement uses TRBV9 and TRBJ1-6, with a possible D match to TRBD1 (5 bases). V was clipped by 2 bases and J by 14 bases, with 20 bases between them. The CDR3 totals 15 residues. The germline gives CDR1 SGDLS, CDR2 YYNGEE. The CDR3 sequence: CASSVGTAQVSSLHF. CDR3 nucleotides: TGTGCCAGCAGCGTGGGGACCGCCCAAGTTAGTTCCCTCCACTTT. Supplemented by reference TRBV9 and TRBJ1-6, the full variable domain reads DSGVTQTPKHLITATGQRVTLRCSPRSGDLSVYWYQQSLDQGLQFLIQYYNGEERAKGNILERFSAQQFPDLHSELNLSSLELGDSALYFCASSVGTAQVSSLHFGNGTRLTVT.

V and J are TRBV30 and TRBJ1-1; D uncertain. Trimming pared 0 bases from V and 6 bases from J, leaving 11 bases between. Germline V CDR1 and CDR2: GTSNPN, SVGIG (reference sequence). The CDR3 has 13 amino acids. The CDR3 nucleotides read TGTGCCTGGAGTGTATGGGAGATAGCTGAAGCTTTCTTT. Translation: CAWSVWEIAEAFF.

The rearrangement uses TRBV7-2 and TRBJ2-2; 9 bases are shared with TRBD2. Per germline, CDR1 SGHTA and CDR2 FQGNSA. There are 14 residues in the CDR3. With V trimmed by 0 bases and J by 7 bases, 0 bases remained unmatched. The CDR3 loop is CASSLASGGGELFF. CDR3 nucleotides: TGTGCCAGCAGCTTAGCTAGCGGGGGCGGGGAGCTGTTTTTT.

Points on this clone: Sequence at one end of the junction differs from germline and may be a read error. The CDR3 loop is CASSFRTGSSYEQYF. The CDR3 DNA sequence: TGTGCTAGCAGCTTTCGGACGGGGAGCTCCTACGAGCAGTACTTC. This chain connects TRBV7-7 to TRBJ2-7, with D possibly being TRBD2 (5 bases). Germline assignment: CDR1 SSHAT and CDR2 FNYEAQ (reference sequence). The CDR3 is made up of 15 amino acids. The full variable domain, rest sourced from reference TRBV7-7 and TRBJ2-7, is GAGVSQSPRYKVTKRGQDVTLRCDPISSHATLYWYQQALGQGPEFLTYFNYEAQPDKSGLPSDRFSAERPEGSISTLTIQRTEQRDSAMYRCASSFRTGSSYEQYFGPGTRLTVT.

This sequence joins TRBV5-1 and TRBJ2-7, with D possibly being TRBD1 (5 bases). The germline V and J ends were trimmed by 1 base and 5 bases, with 16 bases remaining between them. This CDR3 comprises 15 residues. Germline-derived CDR1 and CDR2 are SGHRS and YFSETQ. The CDR3 nucleotides are TGCGCCAGCAGCTTGCAAGGGGTGGTAACGCACGAGCAGTACTTC. This encodes CASSLQGVVTHEQYF. Using reference TRBV5-1 and TRBJ2-7 for the parts outside the CDR3, the full variable domain is KAGVTQTPRYLIKTRGQQVTLSCSPISGHRSVSWYQQTPGQGLQFLFEYFSETQRNKGNFPGRFSGRQFSNSRSEMNVSTLELGDSALYLCASSLQGVVTHEQYFGPGTRLTVT.

CDR3 DNA: TGTGCCAGCAGTCTCCTAGCTGCAGATACGCAGTATTTT. Its protein product is CASSLLAADTQYF. The genes are TRBV6-5 and TRBJ2-3, with D possibly TRBD2 on 5 matching bases. The CDR3 contains 13 residues. Trimming took 5 bases from V and 4 from J, leaving 10 bases between them. Germline V gene data show CDR1 as MNHEY and CDR2 as SVGAGI.

The gene calls are TRBV30 and TRBJ1-3; possible D gene TRBD1, 5 bases. The V end was cut by 3 bases, the J end by 5 bases, with 17 bases between. The CDR3 contains 15 residues. Per germline, CDR1 GTSNPN and CDR2 SVGIG (reference sequence). The CDR3 region has the DNA TGTGCCTGGAGCGGCCGGGACCGAGCCAGAAACACCATATATTTT. Its translation: CAWSGRDRARNTIYF.

This clone was seen a handful of times. The rearrangement links TRBV11-2 to TRBJ2-1; possibly TRBD2 for D (5 bases). Trimming took off 0 bases at V and 6 bases at J, with 15 bases between the two ends. The CDR3 spans 16 residues. CDR1 is SGHAT, CDR2 FQNNGV, per germline. The CDR3 DNA follows: TGTGCCAGCAGCTTAGATCGGAGTTCGGGGATCAATGAGCAGTTCTTC. Translated, it gives CASSLDRSSGINEQFF.

The rearrangement joins TRBV25-1 to TRBJ1-4; D gene uncertain. Germline V gene lookup returns CDR1 MGHDK and CDR2 SYGVNS. The V end lost 2 bases, the J end lost 8 bases, and 15 bases lay between the germline ends. This CDR3 has 15 residues. The CDR3, as DNA: TGTGCCAGCAGTGAAACACGAGGTTGGCGCGAAAAACTGTTTTTT. It translates to CASSETRGWREKLFF. Filled out from reference TRBV25-1 and TRBJ1-4, the complete variable domain reads EADIYQTPRYLVIGTGKKITLECSQTMGHDKMYWYQQDPGMELHLIHYSYGVNSTEKGDLSSESTVSRIRTEHFPLTLESARPSHTSQYLCASSETRGWREKLFFGSGTQLSVL.

V usage is TRBV2 and J usage is TRBJ2-7; D gene uncertain. The V and J ends lost 7 bases and 2 bases respectively, with 12 bases between them. The CDR3 covers 13 residues. Looked up from germline, CDR1 is SNHLY and CDR2 is FYNNEI. CDR3 sequence: CASMGGPTYEQYF. In DNA, the CDR3 is TGTGCCAGCATGGGCGGTCCAACCTACGAGCAGTACTTC.

The CDR3 region is CASRTDRGGEQYF. In nucleotides, the CDR3 is TGTGCCAGCAGGACGGACAGGGGGGGCGAGCAGTACTTC. The chain uses TRBV2 and TRBJ2-7, with 10 bases fitting TRBD1. Trimming cost V 6 bases and J 6 bases; bases outside gene matches: 5. Per the germline V gene, CDR1 is SNHLY and CDR2 is FYNNEI. CDR3 length: 13 residues.

This clone was observed a single time. The chain links TRBV4-3 to TRBJ2-6, with D hard to call. With 0 bases removed from V and 11 bases from J, the gap between germline ends came to 8 bases. CDR3 size: 13 residues. Per the germline V gene, CDR1 is LGHNA and CDR2 is YSLEER. DNA for the CDR3: TGCGCCAGCAGCCAAGATCCAGGTGACGTCCTGACTTTC. Its protein is CASSQDPGDVLTF.

This chain joins TRBV30 and TRBJ2-2; D gene unclear. The germline V gene has CDR1 GTSNPN and CDR2 SVGIG (reference sequence). Trimming stripped 3 bases from V and 2 bases from J, with 7 bases between. The CDR3 loop spans 13 amino acids. As DNA, the CDR3 is TGTGCCTGGAGCCACTTCAACACCGGGGAGCTGTTTTTT. This sequence encodes CAWSHFNTGELFF.

The gene calls are TRBV10-2 and TRBJ1-5, with a weak D call TRBD1 (5 bases). Germline values: CDR1 WSHSY, CDR2 SAAADI. This CDR3 contains 15 residues. The V gene lost 4 bases and the J gene lost 3 bases, with 13 bases spanning the gap. The CDR3 here is CASSVGRQNNQPQHF. In DNA form, the CDR3 reads TGCGCCAGCAGTGTAGGAAGACAGAACAATCAGCCCCAGCATTTT.

The chain joins TRBV24-1 to TRBJ1-3, with D unclear. The germline V gene encodes CDR1 KGHDR and CDR2 SFDVKD. The CDR3 covers 13 residues. V shed 0 bases and J shed 11 bases, with 10 bases lying between them. As DNA, the CDR3 is TGTGCCACCAGTGATTTGAAGGGTAGGCCCATATATTTT. The encoded protein is CATSDLKGRPIYF.

The V call is TRBV2, the J call TRBJ2-2, with 12 bases identical to TRBD2. Germline V lookup: CDR1 SNHLY, CDR2 FYNNEI. This CDR3 spans 15 amino acids. J gave up 4 bases and V 6 bases, and 3 bases lay outside the gene matches. The CDR3 loop is CASRGLAGLTGELFF. DNA for the CDR3: TGTGCCAGCAGAGGACTAGCGGGACTCACCGGGGAGCTGTTTTTT.

This sequence joins TRBV7-9 and TRBJ1-1; D gene unclear. Per the germline V gene, CDR1 is SEHNR and CDR2 is FQNEAQ (reference sequence). Deletions cut 0 bases from V and 3 bases from J, with 11 bases between. The CDR3 length is 15 residues. CDR3 DNA sequence: TGTGCCAGCAGCTTAGCGCTTTCTATGGACACTGAAGCTTTCTTT. Translated, it gives CASSLALSMDTEAFF.

The rearrangement links TRBV5-1 to TRBJ2-5; 9 nucleotides line up with TRBD2. The CDR3 runs 17 residues. The V and J ends lost 0 bases and 6 bases, in that order; junction bases with no gene match: 12. Germline CDR1 SGHRS, CDR2 YFSETQ. CDR3: CASSLAVGTSSPKTQYF. DNA of the CDR3: TGCGCCAGCAGCTTGGCCGTTGGGACTAGCTCCCCCAAGACCCAGTACTTC.

The gene calls are TRBV30 and TRBJ2-6; a possible D gene is TRBD2 (5 bases). CDR1 is GTSNPN, CDR2 SVGIG, per germline (reference sequence). CDR3 size: 10 residues. CDR3 sequence reads: CATRDSVLTF. CDR3 nucleotide sequence: TGTGCAACCCGGGATTCCGTCCTGACTTTC.

This chain links TRBV12-5 with TRBJ1-1, with D tentatively TRBD1 (6 bases). Germline CDR1 LGHNT, CDR2 FRNRAP. This CDR3 has 14 residues. V was shortened by 8 bases and J by 4 bases, with 17 bases between the two germline ends. The CDR3 spells CASTPPGAPTEAFF. Written as DNA, the CDR3 is TGTGCTAGTACTCCCCCAGGGGCACCCACTGAAGCTTTCTTT.

The J gene is TRBJ2-7, the V gene TRBV28, with TRBD1 identical over 9 bases. CDR3 length: 15 residues. The trim removed 6 bases at V and 4 bases at J, leaving 10 bases unmatched. CDR1 is MDHEN, CDR2 SYDVKM, per germline. The CDR3 sequence is CASSPRGTGSYEQYF. The CDR3 coding sequence is TGTGCCAGCAGCCCTCGGGGGACAGGGAGTTACGAGCAGTACTTC.

This chain links TRBV14 with TRBJ1-6; TRBD1 is a possible D gene (5 bases). Trimming took off 2 bases at V and 7 bases at J, with 18 bases between the two ends. CDR1 is SGHDN, CDR2 FVKESK, per germline. The CDR3 contains 17 residues. CDR3 sequence (DNA): TGTGCCAGCAGCCAACTGTGGGTAGGGGTAACAAATTCACCCCTCCACTTT. Protein product: CASSQLWVGVTNSPLHF.

This clone showed up just a few times. The chain couples TRBV7-2 to TRBJ1-4; 9 positions agree with TRBD1. Germline-derived CDR1 and CDR2 are SGHTA and FQGNSA. This CDR3 comprises 15 residues. V was pared by 1 base and J by 8 bases, with 5 bases of the junction left unmatched. The CDR3 DNA follows: TGTGCCAGCAGCTTAGGGGCAACAGGGGGCGAAAAACTGTTTTTT. It codes for CASSLGATGGEKLFF.

The J gene is TRBJ1-3, the V gene TRBV28; D may be TRBD1 (5 bases). The CDR3 length is 14 residues. CDR1 is MDHEN, CDR2 SYDVKM, per germline. Trimming took off 6 bases at V and 1 base at J, with 10 bases between the two ends. The CDR3 region is CASRKGKSGNTIYF. The CDR3 DNA sequence: TGTGCCAGCAGAAAGGGGAAATCTGGAAACACCATATATTTT.

The V and J genes are TRBV5-4 and TRBJ1-6, with D unclear. The germline V gene has CDR1 SGHNT and CDR2 YYREEE (reference sequence). The CDR3 is 15 residues long. V was trimmed by 0 bases and J by 2 bases, leaving 6 bases between them. CDR3 sequence (DNA): TGTGCCAGCAGCTTGGGTGGGACCTATAATTCACCCCTCCACTTT. Translated: CASSLGGTYNSPLHF. The entire variable domain, with the rest obtained from reference TRBV5-4 and TRBJ1-6, is as follows: ETGVTQSPTHLIKTRGQQVTLRCSSQSGHNTVSWYQQALGQGPQFIFQYYREEENGRGNFPPRFSGLQFPNYSSELNVNALELDDSALYLCASSLGGTYNSPLHFGNGTRLTVT.

This chain connects TRBV10-1 to TRBJ1-3; D perhaps matches TRBD1 (6 bases). This CDR3 region has 12 residues. Trimming left V 7 bases short and J 2 bases short, with 6 bases between. Germline loops: CDR1 WNHNN, CDR2 SYGVQD (reference sequence). CDR3 in amino acids: CASTGAGNTIYF. The CDR3 DNA reads TGCGCCAGCACAGGGGCTGGAAACACCATATATTTT.